This TCR beta chain is from a study of OX40 agonist ivuxolimab in advanced cancers. Study-level background: With ivuxolimab, an agonistic anti-OX40 (CD134) antibody, patients were treated. Ivuxolimab doses were 0.01, 0.1, 0.3, 1.5, 3 or 10 mg/kg every 2 weeks.

Repertoires were generated with immunoSEQ multiplex PCR, while TCRdb's copy carries only in-frame clones and drops some. The sample has about 110,000 clones; 75% to 95% are singletons. The germline V gene has CDR1 SGHRS and CDR2 YFSETQ. This CDR3 is 15 amino acids long. V shed 0 bases, J shed 5 bases, and the junction held 3 bases outside the gene matches. This sequence originates from an adult with an advanced solid tumor such as melanoma, head and neck, liver or kidney cancer. The sample was CD4+ or CD8+ T cells sorted from blood, taken in a trial of the OX40 agonist ivuxolimab. The chain couples TRBV5-1 to TRBJ2-3; the match to TRBD2 covers 10 bases. CDR3: CASSLVASGRDTQYF. DNA for the CDR3: TGCGCCAGCAGCTTGGTGGCTAGCGGGAGAGATACGCAGTATTTT.